This TCR beta chain was recorded in a study of synovial regulatory T cells in juvenile arthritis. Points from the study as a whole: iaTreg cells shared more CDR3 sequences with synovial Tregs than other blood Tregs did. TCR diversity was lower in inflammation-associated blood Treg cells than in other blood Treg cells. Across patients, iaTreg TCR repertoires were mostly private, partly shared with synovial Teff and blood CPL.

The assay was immunoSEQ multiplex PCR, and TCRdb's table has in-frame clones only and misses some. This sample carries 7,500 to 10,000 clones, with just over 0.9% going to the ten biggest clones. As regards this clone: The target antigen is unknown.

This CDR3 is 13 amino acids long. The DNA is unrecorded. CDR1 MDHEN and CDR2 SYDVKM come from the germline V gene. The sequence was obtained from a donor younger than 30 with juvenile idiopathic arthritis. This chain joins TRBV28 and TRBJ2-7; TCRdb's D call, TRBD1, is unchecked because there is no DNA. The sample comprised Treg cells from blood. Indicated subset: remaining (HLA-DR-negative) circulating blood Treg cells. The CDR3 spells CASRRTVSYEQYF.